This TCR beta chain was found in a study of T cell changes during pregnancy in multiple sclerosis. The V segment lost 4 bases and the J segment 4 bases; nucleotides outside the gene matches: 8. The CDR3 spans 15 residues. Germline CDR1 SGHRS, CDR2 YFSETQ. The table came from immunoSEQ multiplex PCR; TCRdb's copy has only in-frame clones and leaves some out. Seen here are fewer than 55,000 clones, almost 90% observed once, and the top ten hold about 5.1%. This clonotype was sampled from a female donor in good health, enrolled as a control in a pregnancy study. This specimen consisted of peripheral blood, obtained after pregnancy. This chain joins TRBV5-1 and TRBJ1-1; TRBD1 aligns across 9 bases. The CDR3 coding sequence is TGCGCCAGCAGCCCAGGGACAGGGCTTGGCACTGAAGCTTTCTTT. This translates into CASSPGTGLGTEAFF. The full variable domain, with the rest looked up from reference TRBV5-1 and TRBJ1-1, is KAGVTQTPRYLIKTRGQQVTLSCSPISGHRSVSWYQQTPGQGLQFLFEYFSETQRNKGNFPGRFSGRQFSNSRSEMNVSTLELGDSALYLCASSPGTGLGTEAFFGQGTRLTVV.